These T cell receptor beta chains were read from a single sample in a study of blood T cell repertoires in COVID-19. Profiling relied on immunoSEQ multiplex PCR, and the TCRdb table lists in-frame clones only, not all of them. The table has roughly 20,000 clones, around 92% seen once. Sequences were obtained from peripheral blood. These receptors came from a man between 65 and 85 years old with active COVID-19. The CDR3 runs from the conserved cysteine through the conserved F or W.

V	J	CDR3
TRBV7-2	TRBJ1-1	CASSPPQGNTEAFF
TRBV6-2/TRBV6-3	TRBJ1-2	CASSYSQGLGYTF
TRBV12-3/TRBV12-4	TRBJ2-5	CASSRVSGETQYF
TRBV6-6	TRBJ1-4	CASRTGVGEKLFF
TRBV18	TRBJ1-1	CASSPQKITNTEAFF
TRBV27	TRBJ2-2	CASSFLNTGELFF
TRBV15	TRBJ1-5	CATSRDGREEQPQHF
TRBV2	TRBJ2-5	CASSTSGRLQETQYF
TRBV5-1	TRBJ2-1	CASSSSGGSYNEQFF
TRBV5-5	TRBJ2-1	CASSTPEGNEQFF
TRBV10-3	TRBJ2-5	CAIRIPRWAAPPQQETQYF
TRBV28	TRBJ2-3	CASSLTSSVAQYF
TRBV20-1	TRBJ1-5	CSASPGGGNQPQHF
TRBV2	TRBJ1-4	CASSGSFGTDF
TRBV28	TRBJ2-2	CASSFGGHSERGELFF
TRBV28	TRBJ1-3	CASSLSGSGNTIYF
TRBV28	TRBJ2-5	CASSLWPTSGRKETQYF
TRBV6-2/TRBV6-3	TRBJ1-2	CASSSTGTGVSGYTF
TRBV20-1	TRBJ2-1	CSALQGYEQFF
TRBV7-2	TRBJ1-6	CASRSGFNLNSPLHF
TRBV4-2	TRBJ2-3	CASSQDRRGGLPDTQYF
TRBV5-1	TRBJ1-2	CASSSAVLQGTLKGYTF
TRBV11-2	TRBJ2-3	CASSLGAGSADTQYF